The 26 T cell receptor beta chains listed next were all sequenced from one sample in a study of T cell repertoires in cytomegalovirus infection. The antigens these receptors bind are not known. TCRdb independently ran MiXCR on the reads; one entry per CDR3 protein. Counted here are some 700,000 distinct CDR3 sequences, 30% to 40% occurring once; the ten biggest clones make up approximately 18%. The specimen comprised cultured PBMCs, sampled from culture after CMV antigen stimulation. These receptors were taken from a human donor in good health (CMV status not recorded). Some clones in this sample may be carry-over from other donors' samples.

This clonotype was seen more than once but under ten times. V gene TRBV7-9 combines with J gene TRBJ1-1; D unresolved. CDR1 is SEHNR and CDR2 is FQNEAQ in the germline V gene (reference sequence). The CDR3 spans 12 residues. V shed 5 bases and J shed 10 bases, with 14 bases lying between them. CDR3 sequence (DNA): TGTGCCAGCAGCGCCGCTTCCGGCGGAGCTTTCTTT. Translated, it gives CASSAASGGAFF.

The rearrangement joins TRBV7-6 to TRBJ2-5; 8 bases are shared with TRBD2. CDR3 length equals 15 residues. The germline V gene has CDR1 SGHVS and CDR2 FNYEAQ. J was trimmed by 1 base and V by 5 bases; bases with no gene match: 6. The CDR3 coding sequence is TGTGCCAGCAGCCCCAGCGGGAGTTCCCAAGAGACCCAGTACTTC. Its protein product is CASSPSGSSQETQYF.

This rearrangement joins TRBV28 to TRBJ1-4; no definite D call. Germline V gene lookup returns CDR1 MDHEN and CDR2 SYDVKM. The V gene lost 6 bases and the J gene lost 8 bases, with 13 bases spanning the gap. The CDR3 sequence is 13 residues long. CDR3 in DNA: TGTGCCAGCAGCTCTCGGAACGCGGAAAAACTGTTTTTT. Its protein product is CASSSRNAEKLFF.

The sample holds a few counts of this clonotype. This sequence joins TRBV7-8 and TRBJ1-1; D remains unclear. This CDR3 is 16 amino acids long. Trimming stripped 1 base from V and 2 bases from J, with 14 bases between. Germline CDR1 SGHVS, CDR2 FQNEAQ. The chain's CDR3 is CASSLEARNGNTEAFF. The CDR3 bases are TGTGCCAGCAGCTTAGAGGCGCGGAACGGTAACACTGAAGCTTTCTTT. The full variable domain, with the rest looked up from reference TRBV7-8 and TRBJ1-1, is GAGVSQSPRYKVAKRGQDVALRCDPISGHVSLFWYQQALGQGPEFLTYFQNEAQLDKSGLPSDRFFAERPEGSVSTLKIQRTQQEDSAVYLCASSLEARNGNTEAFFGQGTRLTVV.

The chain carries TRBV4-1 and TRBJ1-2; no clear D. The CDR3 covers 14 residues. The germline V gene encodes CDR1 MGHRA and CDR2 YSYEKL. Deletions cut 0 bases from V and 4 bases from J, with 9 bases between. The CDR3 loop is CASSQDVQAYGYTF. In DNA form, the CDR3 reads TGCGCCAGCAGCCAAGATGTCCAGGCCTATGGCTACACCTTC.

This clonotype was seen ten or more times. The V call is TRBV7-2, the J call TRBJ1-1, with D hard to call. There are 13 residues in the CDR3. In germline, CDR1 is SGHTA, CDR2 FQGNSA. The germline V and J ends were trimmed by 5 bases and 2 bases, with 9 bases remaining between them. CDR3 in amino acids: CASSQIVNTEAFF. CDR3 nucleotide sequence: TGTGCCAGCAGCCAAATCGTCAACACTGAAGCTTTCTTT.

This chain joins TRBV7-9 and TRBJ2-1, with 9 positions matching TRBD1. Germline CDR1 SEHNR, CDR2 FQNEAQ (reference sequence). The CDR3 spans 13 residues. V lost 6 bases to trimming and J lost 7 bases; unmatched junction nucleotides: 4. In nucleotides, the CDR3 is TGTGCCAGCAGACAGGGGGCGCAAAATGAGCAGTTCTTC. This encodes CASRQGAQNEQFF.

This clonotype was detected only a few times. This chain connects TRBV6-6 to TRBJ2-7, with TRBD1 identical over 8 bases. V lost 3 bases and J lost 5; bases outside the gene matches: 9. Germline lookup yields CDR1 MNHNY and CDR2 SVGAGI (reference sequence). The CDR3 runs 15 residues. This CDR3 reads CASSYSYRGVNEQYF. For the CDR3, the DNA is TGTGCCAGCAGTTATTCTTACAGGGGGGTAAACGAGCAGTACTTC.

The CDR3 is CSAGDPLFEQFF. The CDR3 DNA reads as TGCAGTGCCGGGGACCCCCTGTTCGAGCAGTTCTTC. The rearrangement links TRBV20-1 to TRBJ2-1; D tentatively fits TRBD1 or TRBD2 (5 bases each). Trimming stripped 6 bases from V and 10 bases from J, with 16 bases between. The CDR3 length is 12 residues. In germline, CDR1 is DFQATT, CDR2 SNEGSKA (reference sequence).

This clonotype was recorded a few times. The DNA of the CDR3 is TGTGCCAGCAGCTTCGCCGCGGGACGGAGTTCCTATAATTCACCCCTCCACTTT. It codes for CASSFAAGRSSYNSPLHF. The chain is built from TRBV7-2 and TRBJ1-6, with D possibly TRBD1 on 5 matching bases. V lost 3 bases, J lost 1 base, and 16 bases lay in between. This CDR3 is built from 18 residues. Germline assignment: CDR1 SGHTA and CDR2 FQGNSA.

The chain recombines TRBV18 with TRBJ2-4; maybe TRBD1 (5 bases). Germline CDR1 is KGHSH and CDR2 is LQKENI. The CDR3 covers 16 residues. The V end lost 3 bases, the J end lost 0 bases, and 12 bases lay between the germline ends. The CDR3 DNA reads TGTGCCAGCTCACCCAGACAGCCCGCAGCCAAAAACATTCAGTACTTC. It codes for CASSPRQPAAKNIQYF.

This clonotype was detected many times. The chain links TRBV7-2 to TRBJ1-5, with D hard to call. Trimming left V 1 base short and J 0 bases short, with 7 bases between. The CDR3 is made up of 15 amino acids. CDR1 is SGHTA, CDR2 FQGNSA, per germline. This CDR3 is CASSLGVYSNQPQHF. CDR3 bases: TGTGCCAGCAGCTTAGGGGTTTATAGCAATCAGCCCCAGCATTTT.

For this clonotype: The CDR3 carries no conserved terminal phenylalanine or tryptophan, so it likely arises from a read error. V usage is TRBV7-2 and J usage is TRBJ1-5; D gene ambiguous. Trimming pared 5 bases from V and 1 base from J, leaving 9 bases between. Germline loops: CDR1 SGHTA, CDR2 FQGNSA. The CDR3 has 14 amino acids. CDR3 DNA sequence: TGTGCCAGCAGCCTGAGAGGGAGCAATCAGCCCCAGCATTCT. Its protein is CASSLRGSNQPQHS.

This chain uses TRBV5-1 with TRBJ2-7, with D perhaps TRBD1 (6 bases). From germline, CDR1 is SGHRS and CDR2 YFSETQ. The CDR3 extends over 16 amino acids. Trimming left V 0 bases short and J 2 bases short, with 15 bases between. The CDR3 sequence is CASSLAPDRSTYEQYF. CDR3 sequence (DNA): TGCGCCAGCAGCTTGGCTCCCGACAGGTCCACCTACGAGCAGTACTTC.

The rearrangement links TRBV10-1 to TRBJ2-2; perhaps D is TRBD1 or TRBD2 (5 bases each). The V end was cut by 5 bases, the J end by 2 bases, with 18 bases between. This CDR3 region has 17 residues. Germline V gene data show CDR1 as WNHNN and CDR2 as SYGVQD (reference sequence). This CDR3 reads CASSHTGTGPNTGELFF. For the CDR3, the DNA is TGCGCCAGCAGTCACACCGGCACGGGACCCAACACCGGGGAGCTGTTTTTT.

The V gene is TRBV7-8, the J gene TRBJ2-5; 7 bases fit TRBD2. Unmatched junction bases numbered 12, after V lost 2 bases and J lost 3 bases. This CDR3 spans 17 amino acids. Looked up from germline, CDR1 is SGHVS and CDR2 is FQNEAQ. The CDR3 coding sequence is TGTGCCAGCAGCTTACGGGGGGTCCCGCGGGTAAAAGAGACCCAGTACTTC. It is translated as CASSLRGVPRVKETQYF.

The table lists this clonotype with a few counts. The chain uses TRBV4-1 and TRBJ2-5; unclear D gene. Germline V gene lookup returns CDR1 MGHRA and CDR2 YSYEKL. This CDR3 is built from 14 residues. V dropped 1 base and J dropped 2 bases, with 8 bases sitting between them. The CDR3 coding sequence is TGCGCCAGCAGCCAAGTTGGCATTCAAGAGACCCAGTACTTC. It encodes CASSQVGIQETQYF.

This clonotype was observed a handful of times. The chain is built from TRBV14 and TRBJ2-7; 12 bases agree with TRBD2. The CDR3 is 15 amino acids. The ends lost 4 bases at V and 3 bases at J; junction bases unmatched: 4. Germline values: CDR1 SGHDN, CDR2 FVKESK. CDR3 in DNA: TGTGCCAGCAGCCGTCTGACTAGCGGGAGCTACGAGCAGTACTTC. Its protein is CASSRLTSGSYEQYF.

The sample holds many counts of this clonotype. The rearrangement uses TRBV7-2 and TRBJ2-3; possibly TRBD1 or TRBD2 for D (5 bases each). CDR1 is SGHTA, CDR2 FQGNSA, per germline. The V and J ends lost 6 bases and 8 bases respectively, with 12 bases between them. CDR3 length equals 12 residues. The CDR3 region has the DNA TGTGCCAGCAGTTCAAGTGGGGGTACGCAGTATTTT. Protein product: CASSSSGGTQYF.

V usage is TRBV5-1 and J usage is TRBJ2-7; weak D call: TRBD2 (6 bases). The CDR3 is 15 amino acids. Germline loops: CDR1 SGHRS, CDR2 YFSETQ. The V end was cut by 0 bases, the J end by 6 bases, with 16 bases between. DNA of the CDR3: TGCGCCAGCAGCTTGGCCAACGGGGGACCCCGCGAGCAGTACTTC. Amino acids: CASSLANGGPREQYF.

This rearrangement joins TRBV11-2 to TRBJ2-5; the match to TRBD2 covers 14 bases. This CDR3 spans 19 amino acids. The J segment lost 0 bases and the V segment lost 1 base, leaving 7 bases of the junction unmatched. CDR1 is SGHAT, CDR2 FQNNGV, per germline. DNA for the CDR3: TGTGCCAGCAGCTTAGGTTTGACTAGCGGGAGGGTCTACCAAGAGACCCAGTACTTC. Translated, it gives CASSLGLTSGRVYQETQYF. The full variable domain, completed using reference TRBV11-2 and TRBJ2-5, is EAGVAQSPRYKIIEKRQSVAFWCNPISGHATLYWYQQILGQGPKLLIQFQNNGVVDDSQLPKDRFSAERLKGVDSTLKIQPAKLEDSAVYLCASSLGLTSGRVYQETQYFGPGTRLLVL.

The chain has TRBV12-3 or TRBV12-4 and TRBJ2-7, with D tentatively TRBD1 (5 bases). The CDR3 is 12 amino acids. V was shortened by 5 bases and J by 3 bases, with 8 bases between the two germline ends. CDR3 DNA: TGTGCCAGCAGTATCGGACACTACGAGCAGTACTTC. It translates to CASSIGHYEQYF.

A few counts support this clonotype. This rearrangement joins TRBV18 to TRBJ1-5, with 7 bases identical to TRBD1. The CDR3 has 15 residues. Per the germline V gene, CDR1 is KGHSH and CDR2 is LQKENI. The J segment lost 2 bases and the V segment lost 6 bases, leaving 7 bases of the junction unmatched. The CDR3 sequence: CASSPQGDGNQPQHF. In DNA, the CDR3 is TGTGCCAGCTCTCCCCAGGGGGATGGCAATCAGCCCCAGCATTTT. Full variable domain (outside the CDR3, taken from reference TRBV18 and TRBJ1-5): NAGVMQNPRHLVRRRGQEARLRCSPMKGHSHVYWYRQLPEEGLKFMVYLQKENIIDESGMPKERFSAEFPKEGPSILRIQQVVRGDSAAYFCASSPQGDGNQPQHFGDGTRLSIL.

The chain combines TRBV27 with TRBJ1-2; 8 nucleotides align to TRBD1. In germline, CDR1 is MNHEY, CDR2 SMNVEV (reference sequence). The CDR3 runs 14 residues. The V and J ends lost 6 bases and 6 bases, in that order; junction bases with no gene match: 9. CDR3 in DNA: TGTGCCAGCAGCCCGATTGGACAGGGTAATGGCTACACCTTC. As protein: CASSPIGQGNGYTF.

This clonotype was counted a single time. V gene TRBV19 combines with J gene TRBJ2-5; D is undetermined. CDR1 and CDR2 from the germline V gene are LNHDA and SQIVND (reference sequence). The CDR3 runs to 14 residues. Trimming cost V 1 base and J 5 bases, with 11 bases left between them. CDR3 DNA sequence: TGTGCCAGTAGTATAGGGGGATTCGGGGAGACCCAGTACTTC. Translating it yields CASSIGGFGETQYF.

This clonotype occurred many times. The chain combines TRBV7-2 with TRBJ2-3; D is ambiguous. Germline V gives CDR1 SGHTA, CDR2 FQGNSA. The CDR3 runs 15 residues. Trimming took off 3 bases at V and 3 bases at J, with 13 bases between the two ends. The CDR3 spells CASSLGYHRTDTQYF. In DNA, the CDR3 is TGTGCCAGCAGCTTGGGATACCACCGAACAGATACGCAGTATTTT. Filled out from reference TRBV7-2 and TRBJ2-3, the complete variable domain reads GAGVSQSPSNKVTEKGKDVELRCDPISGHTALYWYRQSLGQGLEFLIYFQGNSAPDKSGLPSDRFSAERTGGSVSTLTIQRTQQEDSAVYLCASSLGYHRTDTQYFGPGTRLTVL.